This is a list of T cell receptor beta chains from one sample in a study of blood T cell repertoires in COVID-19. The repertoire was sequenced with immunoSEQ multiplex PCR; TCRdb's copy has only in-frame clones and lacks some. Among 150,000 to 200,000 clones listed, 80% to 85% were seen once. Sequences were obtained from PBMCs or T cells enriched from blood (not recorded which). These receptors were collected from a man between 40 and 49 years old who had recovered from COVID-19. Both conserved end residues are part of each CDR3. The D gene is left open where the match is weak. The size of a clone is reported for some rows only, either as once, few or many, or as a class for expanded clones.

CDR3	DNA	V	J	length	D	size
CASRRPDRATEAFF	TGTGCCAGCAGACGTCCTGACAGGGCCACTGAAGCTTTCTTT	TRBV27	TRBJ1-1	14	TRBD1	-
CAIGRGVSEANVLTF	TGTGCCATCGGGAGGGGGGTCTCAGAGGCCAACGTCCTGACTTTC	TRBV10-3	TRBJ2-6	15	-	-
CASSPDGQEFSGNTIYF	TGTGCCAGCAGCCCGGACGGACAGGAATTCTCTGGAAACACCATATATTTT	TRBV3-1/TRBV3-2	TRBJ1-3	17	TRBD1	-
CASSLTSGPNTEAFF	TGTGCCAGCAGCTTAACTTCGGGTCCGAACACTGAAGCTTTCTTT	TRBV9	TRBJ1-1	15	-	-
CASSQVGFAALHF	TGTGCCAGCAGCCAAGTCGGATTCGCGGCCCTCCACTTT	TRBV3-1/TRBV3-2	TRBJ1-6	13	-	-
CASSIGAAEQFF	TGTGCCAGCAGTATTGGGGCGGCAGAGCAGTTCTTC	TRBV2	TRBJ2-1	12	-	-
CASSLSTTLGYTF	TGCGCCAGCAGCCTCTCGACAACGTTAGGCTACACCTTC	TRBV5-1	TRBJ1-2	13	-	-
CSVAWRVRLRRADEAFF	TGCAGCGTGGCCTGGCGGGTAAGGTTACGCCGAGCCGACGAAGCTTTCTTT	TRBV29-1	TRBJ1-1	17	-	once
CASSLVPPNSGGAGEQYF	TGTGCCAGCAGCTTAGTCCCCCCGAATAGCGGGGGGGCGGGGGAGCAGTACTTC	TRBV7-2	TRBJ2-7	18	TRBD2	-
CASSSDSAYEQYF	TGCGCCAGCAGCTCGGACTCGGCCTACGAGCAGTACTTC	TRBV5-1	TRBJ2-7	13	-	-
CASEDRTGVYGYTF	TGTGCCAGCGAAGACCGGACAGGGGTTTATGGCTACACCTTC	TRBV7-2	TRBJ1-2	14	TRBD1	-
CASSTRQAHGYTF	TGTGCCAGTAGTACCCGACAGGCCCATGGCTACACCTTC	TRBV19	TRBJ1-2	13	-	-
CAWRRQGTEKLFF	TGTGCCTGGAGGAGACAGGGGACTGAAAAACTGTTTTTT	TRBV30	TRBJ1-4	13	TRBD1	few
CATSAQGAPARAFF	TGTGCCACCAGTGCCCAGGGGGCCCCGGCTCGCGCTTTCTTT	TRBV24-1	TRBJ1-1	14	TRBD1	-
CASSGLAGGDEQFF	TGTGCCAGCAGCGGACTAGCGGGGGGGGATGAGCAGTTCTTC	TRBV6-4	TRBJ2-1	14	TRBD2	-
CASSQGGGSGNTIYF	TGCGCCAGCAGCCAAGGGGGGGGCTCTGGAAACACCATATATTTT	TRBV4-3	TRBJ1-3	15	-	-
CASSDLGGEETQYF	TGTGCCAGCAGTGATCTAGGGGGTGAAGAGACCCAGTACTTC	TRBV25-1	TRBJ2-5	14	-	-
CATSSEYAGGMNTEAFF	TGTGCCACCAGCAGTGAGTATGCAGGGGGCATGAACACTGAAGCTTTCTTT	TRBV15	TRBJ1-1	17	TRBD1	-
CASSLVGGGNQETQYF	TGTGCCAGCAGCTTAGTTGGCGGGGGTAACCAAGAGACCCAGTACTTC	TRBV11-2	TRBJ2-5	16	TRBD2	-
CSARAANTGELFF	TGCAGCGCAAGAGCGGCGAACACCGGGGAGCTGTTTTTT	TRBV29-1	TRBJ2-2	13	-	-
CASSYDRVGNEQFF	TGTGCCAGCAGCTACGACAGGGTTGGGAATGAGCAGTTCTTC	TRBV11-1	TRBJ2-1	14	TRBD1	-
CASSHRGDREDGYTF	TGTGCCAGCAGCCATAGGGGGGACAGGGAAGATGGCTACACCTTC	TRBV6-5	TRBJ1-2	15	TRBD1	-